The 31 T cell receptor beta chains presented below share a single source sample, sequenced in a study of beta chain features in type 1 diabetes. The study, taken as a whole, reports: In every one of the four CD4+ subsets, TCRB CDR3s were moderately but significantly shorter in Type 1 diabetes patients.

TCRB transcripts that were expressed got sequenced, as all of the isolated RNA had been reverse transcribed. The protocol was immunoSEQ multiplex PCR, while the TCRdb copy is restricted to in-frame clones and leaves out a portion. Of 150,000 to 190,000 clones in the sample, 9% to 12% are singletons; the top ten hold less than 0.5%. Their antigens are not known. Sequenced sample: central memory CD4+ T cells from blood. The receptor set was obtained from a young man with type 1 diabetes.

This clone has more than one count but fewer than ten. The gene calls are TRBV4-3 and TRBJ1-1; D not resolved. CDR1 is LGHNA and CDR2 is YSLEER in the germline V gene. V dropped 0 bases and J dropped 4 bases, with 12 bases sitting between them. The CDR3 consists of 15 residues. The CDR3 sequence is CASSQEAGLGTEAFF. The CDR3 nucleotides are TGCGCCAGCAGCCAAGAGGCGGGTTTGGGCACTGAAGCTTTCTTT.

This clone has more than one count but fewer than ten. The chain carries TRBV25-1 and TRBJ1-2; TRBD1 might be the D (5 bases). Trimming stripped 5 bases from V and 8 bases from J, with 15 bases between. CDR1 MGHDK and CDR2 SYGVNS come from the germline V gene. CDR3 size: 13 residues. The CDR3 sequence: CASSNQGIGGYTF. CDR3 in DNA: TGTGCCAGCAGTAACCAGGGTATAGGAGGCTACACCTTC.

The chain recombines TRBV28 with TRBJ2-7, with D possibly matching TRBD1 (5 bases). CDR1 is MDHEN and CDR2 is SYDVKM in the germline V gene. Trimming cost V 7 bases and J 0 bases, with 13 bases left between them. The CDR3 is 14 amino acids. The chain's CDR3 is CASTLDTYSYEQYF. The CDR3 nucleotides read TGTGCCAGCACCCTGGACACCTACTCCTACGAGCAGTACTTC. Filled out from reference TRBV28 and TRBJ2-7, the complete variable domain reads DVKVTQSSRYLVKRTGEKVFLECVQDMDHENMFWYRQDPGLGLRLIYFSYDVKMKEKGDIPEGYSVSREKKERFSLILESASTNQTSMYLCASTLDTYSYEQYFGPGTRLTVT.

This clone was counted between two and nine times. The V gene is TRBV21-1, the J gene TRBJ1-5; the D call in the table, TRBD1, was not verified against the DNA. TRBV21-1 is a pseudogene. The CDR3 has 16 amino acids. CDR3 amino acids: CASRQVPDRGNQPQHF. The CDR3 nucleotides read TGTGCCAGCAGGCAAGTCCCGGACAGGGGCAATCAGCCCCAGCATTTT.

CDR3 protein: CASRKIALYEQYF. DNA of the CDR3: TGTGCCAGTCGAAAGATAGCTCTCTACGAGCAGTACTTC. This chain connects TRBV4-2 to TRBJ2-7; D gene unclear. From germline, CDR1 is LGHNA and CDR2 YNFKEQ. V lost 9 bases and J 3 bases, leaving 15 bases between the germline ends. The CDR3 covers 13 residues.

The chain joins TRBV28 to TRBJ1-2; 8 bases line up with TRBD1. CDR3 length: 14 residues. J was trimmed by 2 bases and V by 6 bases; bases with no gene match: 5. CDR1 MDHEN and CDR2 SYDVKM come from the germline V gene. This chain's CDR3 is CASSQQGVNYGYTF. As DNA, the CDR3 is TGTGCCAGCAGCCAACAGGGGGTCAACTATGGCTACACCTTC.

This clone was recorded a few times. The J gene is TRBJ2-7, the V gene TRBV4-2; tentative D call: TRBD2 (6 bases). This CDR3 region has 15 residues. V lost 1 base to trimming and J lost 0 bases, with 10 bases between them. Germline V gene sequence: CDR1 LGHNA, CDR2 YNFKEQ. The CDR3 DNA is TGTGCCAGCAGCCAAGGGGGGACTGACTCCTACGAGCAGTACTTC. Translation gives CASSQGGTDSYEQYF.

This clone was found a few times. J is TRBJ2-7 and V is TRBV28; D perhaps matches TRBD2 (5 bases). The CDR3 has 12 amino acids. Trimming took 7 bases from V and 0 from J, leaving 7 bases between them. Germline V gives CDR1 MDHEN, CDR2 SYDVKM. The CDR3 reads CASTGNSYEQYF. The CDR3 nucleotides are TGTGCCAGCACCGGGAACTCCTACGAGCAGTACTTC. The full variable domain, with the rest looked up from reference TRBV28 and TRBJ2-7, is DVKVTQSSRYLVKRTGEKVFLECVQDMDHENMFWYRQDPGLGLRLIYFSYDVKMKEKGDIPEGYSVSREKKERFSLILESASTNQTSMYLCASTGNSYEQYFGPGTRLTVT.

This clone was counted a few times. The CDR3 sequence: CASSLRPGVSTEAFF. The CDR3, as DNA: TGTGCCAGCAGCTTGAGGCCAGGGGTTTCCACTGAAGCTTTCTTT. The chain joins TRBV7-8 to TRBJ1-1; possibly TRBD1 for D (6 bases). Looked up from germline, CDR1 is SGHVS and CDR2 is FQNEAQ. This CDR3 is 15 amino acids long. V lost 3 bases to trimming and J lost 4 bases, with 15 bases between them.

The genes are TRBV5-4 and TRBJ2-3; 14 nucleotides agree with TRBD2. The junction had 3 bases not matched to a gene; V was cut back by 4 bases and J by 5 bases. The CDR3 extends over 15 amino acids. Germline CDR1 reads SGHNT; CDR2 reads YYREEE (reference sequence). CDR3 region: CASSGTSGSIDTQYF. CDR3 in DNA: TGTGCCAGCAGCGGGACTAGCGGGAGTATAGATACGCAGTATTTT.

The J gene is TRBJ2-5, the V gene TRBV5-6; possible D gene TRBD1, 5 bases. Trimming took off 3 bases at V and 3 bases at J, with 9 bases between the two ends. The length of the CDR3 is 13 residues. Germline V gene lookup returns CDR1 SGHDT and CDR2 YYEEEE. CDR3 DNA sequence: TGTGCCAGCAGCTGGGGCGGAGAAGAGACCCAGTACTTC. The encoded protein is CASSWGGEETQYF.

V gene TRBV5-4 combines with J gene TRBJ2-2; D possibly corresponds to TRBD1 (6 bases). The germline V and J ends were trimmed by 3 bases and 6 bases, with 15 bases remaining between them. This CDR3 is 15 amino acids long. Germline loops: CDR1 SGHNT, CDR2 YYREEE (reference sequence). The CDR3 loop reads CASSSQGNKAGELFF. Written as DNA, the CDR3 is TGTGCCAGCAGCTCACAGGGTAACAAAGCCGGGGAGCTGTTTTTT. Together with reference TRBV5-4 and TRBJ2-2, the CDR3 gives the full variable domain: ETGVTQSPTHLIKTRGQQVTLRCSSQSGHNTVSWYQQALGQGPQFIFQYYREEENGRGNFPPRFSGLQFPNYSSELNVNALELDDSALYLCASSSQGNKAGELFFGEGSRLTVL.

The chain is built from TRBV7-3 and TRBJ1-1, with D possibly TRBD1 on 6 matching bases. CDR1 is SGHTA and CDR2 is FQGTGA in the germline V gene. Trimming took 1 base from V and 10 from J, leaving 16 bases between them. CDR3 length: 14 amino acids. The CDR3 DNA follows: TGTGCCAGCAGCTTAAATTCGGGGGGCGAGCGAGCTTTCTTT. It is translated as CASSLNSGGERAFF.

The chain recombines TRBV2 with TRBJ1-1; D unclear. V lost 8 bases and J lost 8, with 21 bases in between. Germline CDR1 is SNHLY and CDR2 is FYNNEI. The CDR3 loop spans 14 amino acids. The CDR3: CASPLAGPGTEAFF. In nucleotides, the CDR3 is TGTGCCAGCCCCTTAGCGGGTCCGGGTACCGAAGCTTTCTTT.

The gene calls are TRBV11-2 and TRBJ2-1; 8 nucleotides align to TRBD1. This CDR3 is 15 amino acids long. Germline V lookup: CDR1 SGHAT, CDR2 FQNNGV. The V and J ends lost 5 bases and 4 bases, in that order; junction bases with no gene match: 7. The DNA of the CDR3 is TGTGCCAGCAGCCAAGGGACAGGTGGTTACAATGAGCAGTTCTTC. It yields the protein CASSQGTGGYNEQFF.

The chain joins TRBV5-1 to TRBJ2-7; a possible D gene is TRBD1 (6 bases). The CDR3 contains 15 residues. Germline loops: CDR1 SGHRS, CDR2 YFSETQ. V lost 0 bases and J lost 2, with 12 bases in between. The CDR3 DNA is TGCGCCAGCAGCTTGGGAGGACAGCGGACCTACGAGCAGTACTTC. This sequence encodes CASSLGGQRTYEQYF.

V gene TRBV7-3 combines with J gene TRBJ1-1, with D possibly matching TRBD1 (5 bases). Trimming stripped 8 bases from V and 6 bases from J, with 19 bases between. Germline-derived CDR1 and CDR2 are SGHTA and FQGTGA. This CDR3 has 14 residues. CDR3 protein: CASGPMDNPAEAFF. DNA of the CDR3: TGTGCCAGCGGTCCCATGGACAACCCAGCTGAAGCTTTCTTT. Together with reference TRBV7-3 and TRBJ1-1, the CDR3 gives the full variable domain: GAGVSQTPSNKVTEKGKYVELRCDPISGHTALYWYRQSLGQGPEFLIYFQGTGAADDSGLPNDRFFAVRPEGSVSTLKIQRTERGDSAVYLCASGPMDNPAEAFFGQGTRLTVV.

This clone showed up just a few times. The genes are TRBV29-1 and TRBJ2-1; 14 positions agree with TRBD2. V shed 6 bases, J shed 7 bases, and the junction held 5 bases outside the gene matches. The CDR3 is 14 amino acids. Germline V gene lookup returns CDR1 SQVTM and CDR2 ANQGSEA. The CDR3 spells CSVAGTSGRNEQFF. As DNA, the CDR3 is TGCAGCGTCGCCGGGACTAGCGGGAGAAATGAGCAGTTCTTC.

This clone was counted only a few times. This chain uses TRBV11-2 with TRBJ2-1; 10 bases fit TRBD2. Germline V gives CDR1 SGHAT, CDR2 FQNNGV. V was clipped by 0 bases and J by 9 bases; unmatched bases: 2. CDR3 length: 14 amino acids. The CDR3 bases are TGTGCCAGCAGCTTAGATCTAGCGGGAGTTGAGCAGTTCTTC. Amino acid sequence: CASSLDLAGVEQFF.

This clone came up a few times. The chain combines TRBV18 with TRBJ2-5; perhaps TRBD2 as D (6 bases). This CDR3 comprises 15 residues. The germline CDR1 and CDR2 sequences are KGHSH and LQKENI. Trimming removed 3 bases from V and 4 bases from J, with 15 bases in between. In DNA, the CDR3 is TGTGCCAGCTCACCCCAAGGGGTGCGGGGAGAGACCCAGTACTTC. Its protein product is CASSPQGVRGETQYF.

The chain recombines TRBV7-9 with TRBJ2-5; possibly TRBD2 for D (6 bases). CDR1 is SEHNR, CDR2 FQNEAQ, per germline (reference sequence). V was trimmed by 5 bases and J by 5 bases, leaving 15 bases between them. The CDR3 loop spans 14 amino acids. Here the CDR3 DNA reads TGTGCCAGCAGCCTGACCTCGGGGGTGGAGACCCAGTACTTC. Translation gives CASSLTSGVETQYF. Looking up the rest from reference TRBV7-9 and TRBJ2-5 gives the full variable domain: DTGVSQNPRHKITKRGQNVTFRCDPISEHNRLYWYRQTLGQGPEFLTYFQNEAQLEKSRLLSDRFSAERPKGSFSTLEIQRTEQGDSAMYLCASSLTSGVETQYFGPGTRLLVL.

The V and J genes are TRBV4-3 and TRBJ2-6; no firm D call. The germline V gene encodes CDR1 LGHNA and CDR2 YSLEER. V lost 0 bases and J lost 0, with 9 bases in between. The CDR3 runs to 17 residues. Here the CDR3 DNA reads TGCGCCAGCAGCCAAGATGAGTTTCGCTCTGGGGCCAACGTCCTGACTTTC. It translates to CASSQDEFRSGANVLTF.

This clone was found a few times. CDR3 region: CSVERGRNTEAFF. The DNA of the CDR3 is TGCAGCGTTGAAAGGGGGAGGAACACTGAAGCTTTCTTT. This rearrangement joins TRBV29-1 to TRBJ1-1, with D possibly TRBD1 on 6 matching bases. CDR1 and CDR2 (germline): SQVTM, ANQGSEA. The CDR3 has 13 residues. V was shortened by 2 bases and J by 1 base, with 8 bases between the two germline ends.

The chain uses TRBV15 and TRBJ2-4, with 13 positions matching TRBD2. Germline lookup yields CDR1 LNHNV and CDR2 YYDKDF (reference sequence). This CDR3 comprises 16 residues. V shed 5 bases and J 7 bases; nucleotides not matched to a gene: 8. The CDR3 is CATSFGLAGVENIQYF. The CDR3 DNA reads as TGTGCCACCAGCTTCGGACTAGCGGGAGTGGAGAACATTCAGTACTTC.

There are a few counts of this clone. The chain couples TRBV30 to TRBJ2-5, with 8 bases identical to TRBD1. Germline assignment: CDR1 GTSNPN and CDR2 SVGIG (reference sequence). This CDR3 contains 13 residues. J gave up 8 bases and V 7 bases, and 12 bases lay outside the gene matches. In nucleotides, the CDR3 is TGTGCCTCGATGACAGGGGTTGGTCCTACCCAGTACTTC. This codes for CASMTGVGPTQYF.

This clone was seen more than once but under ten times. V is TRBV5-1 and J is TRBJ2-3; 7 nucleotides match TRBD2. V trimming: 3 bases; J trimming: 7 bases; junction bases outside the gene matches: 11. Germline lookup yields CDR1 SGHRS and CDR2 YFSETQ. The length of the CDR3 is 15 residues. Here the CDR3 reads CASSSGLGSPHTQYF. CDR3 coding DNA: TGCGCCAGCAGCTCAGGACTAGGTTCTCCGCATACGCAGTATTTT.

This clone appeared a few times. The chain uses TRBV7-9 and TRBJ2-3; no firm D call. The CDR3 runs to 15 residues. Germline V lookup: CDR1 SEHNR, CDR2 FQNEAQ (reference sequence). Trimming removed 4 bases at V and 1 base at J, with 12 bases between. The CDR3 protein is CASSSNSRRTDTQYF. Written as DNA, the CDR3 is TGTGCCAGCAGCTCTAATAGCCGACGCACAGATACGCAGTATTTT.

Here the CDR3 DNA reads TGTGCCAGCAGACCGCGCCGGGAGAACAAAAACATTCAGTACTTC. Amino acids: CASRPRRENKNIQYF. This sequence joins TRBV5-6 and TRBJ2-4, with a weak D call TRBD2 (6 bases). Germline V gives CDR1 SGHDT, CDR2 YYEEEE. The CDR3 loop spans 15 amino acids. The ends were cut back, 5 bases at V and 3 bases at J, with 15 bases in the middle.

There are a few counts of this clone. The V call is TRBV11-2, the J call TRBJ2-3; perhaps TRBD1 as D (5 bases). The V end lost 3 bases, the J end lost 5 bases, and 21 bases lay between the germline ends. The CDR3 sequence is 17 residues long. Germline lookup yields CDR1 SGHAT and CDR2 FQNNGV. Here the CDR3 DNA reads TGTGCCAGCAGCTTCTCCCCCAGGGTGTCGGGCGAAGATACGCAGTATTTT. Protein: CASSFSPRVSGEDTQYF.

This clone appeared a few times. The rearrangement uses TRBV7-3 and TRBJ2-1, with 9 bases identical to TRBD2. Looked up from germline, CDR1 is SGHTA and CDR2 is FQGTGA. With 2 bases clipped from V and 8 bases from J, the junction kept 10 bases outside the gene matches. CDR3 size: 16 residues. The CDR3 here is CASSLVGSGSVYEQFF. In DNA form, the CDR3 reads TGTGCCAGCAGCTTAGTAGGTAGCGGGAGTGTCTATGAGCAGTTCTTC.

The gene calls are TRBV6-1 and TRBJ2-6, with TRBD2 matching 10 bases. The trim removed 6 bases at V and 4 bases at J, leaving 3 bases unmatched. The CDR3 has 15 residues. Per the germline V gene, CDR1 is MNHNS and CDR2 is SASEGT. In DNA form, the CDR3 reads TGTGCCAGCAGGCTAGCGGGAGCCGGGGCCAACGTCCTGACTTTC. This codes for CASRLAGAGANVLTF.